These T cell receptor beta chains were read from a single sample in a study of human T cells and chemical hapten exposure. Each CDR3 protein is one row after TCRdb ran MiXCR on the RACE reads. Among about 380,000 distinct CDR3 sequences listed, more than 4.5% were seen once. The input for sequencing was whole blood, taken in connection with sensitization to the hapten diphenylcyclopropenone (DPC). The receptors were sampled from a woman between 50 and 59 years old with alopecia areata. Some clones in this sample may be carry-over from other donors' samples. The CDR3 runs from the conserved cysteine through the conserved F or W. Each record gives: V gene, CDR3 protein.

v_gene: TRBV12-3/TRBV12-4; CDR3aa: CASTPRIPSTDTQYF
v_gene: TRBV6-5; CDR3aa: CASRGNREQYF
v_gene: TRBV9; CDR3aa: CASSTPGNTIYF
v_gene: TRBV14; CDR3aa: CASGEVGYGYTF
v_gene: TRBV20-1; CDR3aa: CSASNPGTSGRGEYF
v_gene: TRBV7-9; CDR3aa: CASSLPLRDRSDYEQYF
v_gene: TRBV28; CDR3aa: CASSLRRQGNGSPLHF
v_gene: TRBV4-1; CDR3aa: CASSWDRGLTEAFF
v_gene: TRBV28; CDR3aa: CASQGSTGAQYF
v_gene: TRBV5-1; CDR3aa: CASSLEPEYNSPLHF
v_gene: TRBV5-1; CDR3aa: CASSLKGQNSPLHF
v_gene: TRBV20-1; CDR3aa: CSARDGTSAPLHF
v_gene: TRBV29-1; CDR3aa: CSAHRLNTEAFF
v_gene: TRBV6-5; CDR3aa: CASSSIGGGRADTQYF
v_gene: TRBV9; CDR3aa: CASSGEEGAGKYF
v_gene: TRBV30; CDR3aa: CACTGGYEQYF
v_gene: TRBV7-6; CDR3aa: CASSLVGSDGYTF
v_gene: TRBV11-2; CDR3aa: CASSSTGEEYF
v_gene: TRBV3-1; CDR3aa: CASSLTGTSGGAQDTQYF
v_gene: TRBV16; CDR3aa: CASSQSHTEAFF
v_gene: TRBV7-9; CDR3aa: CASSPQGRGYTF
v_gene: TRBV4-1; CDR3aa: CASSQAVGTIENYGYTF
v_gene: TRBV27; CDR3aa: CASSSSGGNTIYF
v_gene: TRBV29-1; CDR3aa: CSVEGEYYGYTF
v_gene: TRBV5-1; CDR3aa: CASGSSLARDYGYTF
v_gene: TRBV6-1; CDR3aa: CASRRDREGSVQYF